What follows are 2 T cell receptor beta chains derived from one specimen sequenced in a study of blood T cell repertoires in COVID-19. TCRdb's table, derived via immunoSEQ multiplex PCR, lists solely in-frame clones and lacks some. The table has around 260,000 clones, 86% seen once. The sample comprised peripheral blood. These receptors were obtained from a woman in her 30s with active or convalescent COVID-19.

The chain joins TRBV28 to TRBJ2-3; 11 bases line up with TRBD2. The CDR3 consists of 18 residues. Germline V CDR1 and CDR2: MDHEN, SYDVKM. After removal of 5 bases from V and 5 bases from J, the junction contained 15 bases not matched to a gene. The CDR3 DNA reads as TGTGCCAGCAGTCCCCGACGGGATAGCGGGGGGGCCCGAGATACGCAGTATTTT. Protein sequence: CASSPRRDSGGARDTQYF.

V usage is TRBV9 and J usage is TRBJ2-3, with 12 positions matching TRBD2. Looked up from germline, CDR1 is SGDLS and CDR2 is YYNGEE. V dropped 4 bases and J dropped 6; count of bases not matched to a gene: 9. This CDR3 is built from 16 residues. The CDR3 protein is CASSSTGTSGFDTQYF. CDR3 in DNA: TGTGCCAGCAGCTCTACCGGGACTAGCGGGTTTGATACGCAGTATTTT. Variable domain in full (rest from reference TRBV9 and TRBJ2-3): DSGVTQTPKHLITATGQRVTLRCSPRSGDLSVYWYQQSLDQGLQFLIQYYNGEERAKGNILERFSAQQFPDLHSELNLSSLELGDSALYFCASSSTGTSGFDTQYFGPGTRLTVL.